This T cell receptor (beta chain) was obtained from a study of vaccination effects on CD4 cells after COVID-19 (dated by TCRdb to the early 2020s). Context from the whole study: Across the study, the median time from the second dose to post-vaccine sampling was 72 days (range 14 to 241). SARS-CoV-2 spike-specific CD4+ TCR repertoires from before and after mRNA vaccination were compared in COVID-19 convalescent patients and in infection-naive vaccine recipients. Cultures from other donors in the study were sequenced using the Oncomine TCR Beta short-read assay on an Illumina iSeq 100. The full study included some eleven COVID-19 convalescent patients and a few SARS-CoV-2-naive healthy vaccine recipients. Findings and caveats that apply to the study as a whole: Among healthy vaccine recipients, nearly all vaccine-induced clones were SARS-CoV-2 mono-reactive, and just 1 of 255 was cross-reactive with common cold coronaviruses. Clones induced by infection and clones induced by vaccination both contracted markedly at late timepoints after vaccination, which fits with T cell responses waning over time. The study was limited by a small number of convalescent patients and lacked early post-infection timepoints.

Receptors were amplified or captured by the immunoSEQ multiplex PCR assay. DNA from the cultured and isolated CD4+ T cells underwent TCR beta CDR3 sequencing. Per the source publication's procedure: The analysis removed non-productive TCR sequences, trimmed reads to the CDR3 region, and retained only CDR3s that were 7 or more amino acids long. Antigen-specific clonotypes were identified using the MANAFEST web app by comparison of expansion in peptide wells against reference cultures. To count as positive, a clone had to show expansion at FDR<0.05 compared with the reference and with all other wells, an odds ratio above 5, and a frequency above 0.1% in two replicate wells. Clonotypes significantly expanded in SARS-CoV-2 spike wells and in at least one common cold coronavirus spike condition were defined as cross-reactive. Using the stringdist R package, CDR3 similarity was measured by Levenshtein distance, and unrooted trees were constructed with ape in R 3.6.1. The source is immuneACCESS, and TCRdb retained only in-frame sequences with V and J called. Part of the clones is not carried over; for the studies checked, unresolved V genes explain less than half of this, and the remainder is unexplained. V and J calls and clone size are as listed in that table; D and trimming were resolved from the DNA. Across this sample there are about 12,000 clones, with over 60% seen only once. The ten most abundant clones make up around 8.6% of the sample.

The sample holds one count of this clone. The specificity of this receptor is unknown. No qualities accompany the bases; no much larger clone lies one base away. To identify antigen-specific CD4+ T cell clonotypes by their expansion, the ViraFEST assay first stimulated PBMC with viral peptide pools and then applied TCR sequencing. After less than eleven days of culture, CD4+ T cells were isolated with the EasySep CD4+ T cell isolation kit. Each participant got two doses of an mRNA SARS-CoV-2 vaccine, either BNT162b2 or mRNA-1273. None of the healthy vaccine recipients had a prior SARS-CoV-2 infection, which was confirmed by nucleocapsid antibody tests that came back negative both before and after vaccination. Each well held two million PBMC cultured in IMDM containing approximately 5.3% human AB serum, about 10 IU/ml IL-2 and gentamicin, along with approximately 10 ug/ml peptides. On days 3 and 7, half of the culture medium was replaced with fresh IL-2-containing medium. Unless noted otherwise, every peptide stimulation condition was cultured in triplicate wells. PBMC were separated from whole blood using Ficoll-Paque Plus gradient centrifugation and were then either cryopreserved at -140C or used fresh. Overlapping peptide pools spanned the spike proteins of SARS-CoV-2 and the common cold coronaviruses HCoV-NL63, HCoV-OC43 and HCoV-229E. The QIAamp micro DNA kit was used to extract genomic DNA from the cultured CD4+ T cells.

CDR1 and CDR2, looked up from the germline V gene, are SGHRS and YFSETQ. V trim: 2 bases; J trim: 5 bases; unmatched bases: 10. The CDR3 spans 15 residues, from the cysteine through the phenylalanine. Of the read, only the CDR3 DNA is kept; its 45 bases are in frame from base 1. Sequences were derived from CD4+ T cells from PBMCs cultured with SARS-CoV-2 spike peptides, sampled after COVID-19 vaccination. Sample cell subset or site, as interpreted from the label and publication: SARS-CoV-2 spike overlapping peptide pool stimulation. The origin of this receptor is a human donor who received a COVID-19 vaccine. The chain uses TRBV5-1 and TRBJ2-7; 7 junctional bases match TRBD2. The base sequence is TGCGCCAGCAGCTTACGGTCGGGGGGAATCCACGAGCAGTACTTC. It translates to CASSLRSGGIHEQYF.